The 23 T cell receptor beta chains reported below all come from one sample, sequenced in a study of shared clonotypes between healthy human individuals. Repertoires were generated with immunoSEQ multiplex PCR, while TCRdb's copy carries only in-frame clones and drops some. The repertoire consists of under 1,100,000 clones, with about 77% occurring once and the leading ten covering over 1.3%. Sequenced sample: memory CD4+ T cells sorted from blood. Regarding subset: CD45RA-negative fraction. The receptors stem from a man aged 18 to 35 in good health.

The rearrangement joins TRBV7-6 to TRBJ2-7; 9 positions match TRBD1. The CDR3 runs to 13 residues. Per the germline V gene, CDR1 is SGHVS and CDR2 is FNYEAQ. Unmatched junction bases numbered 10, after V lost 6 bases and J lost 10 bases. The CDR3 protein is CASSPAWDREQYF. CDR3 DNA sequence: TGTGCCAGCAGTCCGGCCTGGGACAGGGAACAGTACTTC.

The V gene is TRBV19, the J gene TRBJ2-7; 9 bases agree with TRBD2. Germline V gives CDR1 LNHDA, CDR2 SQIVND (reference sequence). Trimming removed 1 base from V and 6 bases from J; junction bases left unmatched: 7. This CDR3 is 15 amino acids long. The CDR3 sequence: CASSIVFAGGPEQYF. DNA of the CDR3: TGTGCCAGTAGTATAGTTTTTGCGGGGGGGCCCGAGCAGTACTTC.

This rearrangement joins TRBV7-3 to TRBJ2-3, with 10 bases that match TRBD2. The J segment lost 4 bases and the V segment lost 3 bases, leaving 4 bases of the junction unmatched. The germline V gene encodes CDR1 SGHTA and CDR2 FQGTGA. The CDR3 covers 15 residues. CDR3: CASSFSGGMSDTQYF. The DNA of the CDR3 is TGTGCCAGCAGCTTTAGCGGGGGGATGTCAGATACGCAGTATTTT.

The genes are TRBV7-9 and TRBJ2-3; 7 bases agree with TRBD1. CDR3 size: 15 residues. J was trimmed by 3 bases and V by 4 bases; bases with no gene match: 7. The germline V gene encodes CDR1 SEHNR and CDR2 FQNEAQ (reference sequence). CDR3 sequence (DNA): TGTGCCAGCAGCTATTCGACAGGGATGACAGATACGCAGTATTTT. It translates to CASSYSTGMTDTQYF.

The rearrangement links TRBV2 to TRBJ1-2; D is unresolved. Germline CDR1 is SNHLY and CDR2 is FYNNEI. V was shortened by 1 base and J by 3 bases, with 9 bases between the two germline ends. The CDR3 extends over 14 amino acids. DNA for the CDR3: TGTGCCAGCAGTGAAGTTCGGTCGTACTATGGCTACACCTTC. Encoded protein: CASSEVRSYYGYTF.

This chain uses TRBV7-8 with TRBJ1-1; 7 bases map to TRBD1. This CDR3 region has 15 residues. The germline CDR1 and CDR2 sequences are SGHVS and FQNEAQ. The J segment lost 1 base and the V segment lost 4 bases, leaving 6 bases of the junction unmatched. The CDR3 loop is CASSSVWDRNTEAFF. CDR3 nucleotides: TGTGCCAGCAGCTCCGTTTGGGACAGGAACACTGAAGCTTTCTTT.

The chain combines TRBV6-1 with TRBJ2-2, with 9 bases aligning to TRBD2. The junction had 2 bases not matched to a gene; V was cut back by 3 bases and J by 3 bases. The germline V gene encodes CDR1 MNHNS and CDR2 SASEGT. CDR3 size: 15 residues. The CDR3: CASSDLAGHTGELFF. The CDR3 coding sequence is TGTGCCAGCAGTGACCTAGCGGGGCACACCGGGGAGCTGTTTTTT.

The genes are TRBV10-3 and TRBJ2-1, with TRBD2 identical over 13 bases. Germline loops: CDR1 ENHRY, CDR2 SYGVKD. The V gene end was trimmed by 6 bases and the J gene end by 8 bases; junction bases not matched to a gene: 10. This CDR3 comprises 16 residues. The CDR3 region has the DNA TGTGCCATCAGCGATATTGGGACTAGCGGGAACTATGAGCAGTTCTTC. Its protein is CAISDIGTSGNYEQFF.

Notes on this clone: This sample also contains other DNA sequences that code for the same CDR3. The J gene is TRBJ2-7, the V gene TRBV5-1; D possibly corresponds to TRBD1 (6 bases). The CDR3 runs 15 residues. Germline V gene lookup returns CDR1 SGHRS and CDR2 YFSETQ. V was shortened by 4 bases and J by 1 base, with 15 bases between the two germline ends. The CDR3 reads CASSLGTSSSYEQYF. The CDR3 nucleotides read TGCGCCAGCAGCCTCGGGACATCAAGTTCCTACGAGCAGTACTTC.

The chain combines TRBV5-1 with TRBJ2-5; D is possibly TRBD2 (6 bases). The germline CDR1 and CDR2 sequences are SGHRS and YFSETQ. V gave up 1 base and J gave up 5 bases, with 18 bases separating them. This CDR3 has 16 amino acids. CDR3 DNA: TGCGCCAGCAGCTTGCCTCGGGGAGGCCACCCTGAGACCCAGTACTTC. It translates to CASSLPRGGHPETQYF.

J is TRBJ1-2 and V is TRBV9; 7 bases fit TRBD1. The CDR3 length is 16 residues. From germline, CDR1 is SGDLS and CDR2 YYNGEE. The junction had 17 bases not matched to a gene; V was cut back by 4 bases and J by 8 bases. CDR3 loop: CASSPDPLGQVWGYTF. The CDR3, as DNA: TGTGCCAGCAGCCCCGACCCCCTAGGACAGGTCTGGGGCTACACCTTC.

The sample holds many counts of this clone. The genes are TRBV15 and TRBJ1-4; no reliable D call. The CDR3 spans 13 residues. Germline CDR1 reads LNHNV; CDR2 reads YYDKDF (reference sequence). Trimming shortened V by 6 bases and J by 4 bases, and 9 bases separated the two germline ends. Here the CDR3 DNA reads TGTGCCACCAGGGGCGGGAATAATGAAAAACTGTTTTTT. Translation: CATRGGNNEKLFF.

As for this clone: At the DNA level, this CDR3 is encoded by other sequences in the same sample as well. The chain uses TRBV18 and TRBJ2-7; TRBD2 matches at 9 bases. The germline V gene encodes CDR1 KGHSH and CDR2 LQKENI. CDR3 length: 14 amino acids. Unmatched junction bases numbered 3, after V lost 3 bases and J lost 3 bases. The CDR3 DNA sequence: TGTGCCAGCTCACCGACTAGCGGCAACTACGAGCAGTACTTC. This sequence encodes CASSPTSGNYEQYF.

The chain uses TRBV19 and TRBJ1-2; 8 bases are a match to TRBD1. The CDR3 runs to 14 residues. The germline CDR1 and CDR2 sequences are LNHDA and SQIVND (reference sequence). V shed 6 bases, J shed 2 bases, and the junction held 5 bases outside the gene matches. The CDR3 loop reads CASRGTGSNYGYTF. CDR3 DNA: TGTGCCAGTAGGGGGACAGGTTCGAACTATGGCTACACCTTC.

This clone was seen once. The chain is built from TRBV9 and TRBJ1-2; D gene uncertain. The germline V gene encodes CDR1 SGDLS and CDR2 YYNGEE. Trimming cost V 4 bases and J 1 base, with 14 bases left between them. This CDR3 spans 15 amino acids. CDR3 DNA: TGTGCCAGCAGCCCCACGGAATCTATTAACTATGGCTACACCTTC. The encoded protein is CASSPTESINYGYTF. The variable domain in full, with the rest retrieved from reference TRBV9 and TRBJ1-2, is DSGVTQTPKHLITATGQRVTLRCSPRSGDLSVYWYQQSLDQGLQFLIQYYNGEERAKGNILERFSAQQFPDLHSELNLSSLELGDSALYFCASSPTESINYGYTFGSGTRLTVV.

On this clone: Other nucleotide sequences in the sample specify the same CDR3. The chain combines TRBV7-3 with TRBJ2-1; D is uncertain. CDR1 is SGHTA, CDR2 FQGTGA, per germline. Between the trimmed V and J ends, which lost 2 bases and 3 bases, there was a span of 5 bases. CDR3 size: 13 residues. The CDR3 DNA follows: TGTGCCAGCAGCTTAGGCCTCTACAATGAGCAGTTCTTC. Protein: CASSLGLYNEQFF.

J is TRBJ2-1 and V is TRBV10-1; 14 bases are shared with TRBD2. CDR1 and CDR2 (germline): WNHNN, SYGVQD (reference sequence). J lost 9 bases, V lost 8 bases, and 9 bases had no gene match. The CDR3 is 15 amino acids. The CDR3: CASGTGLAGEGEQFF. CDR3 in DNA: TGCGCCAGCGGTACGGGACTAGCGGGAGAAGGTGAGCAGTTCTTC.

The genes are TRBV6-1 and TRBJ2-6; D call uncertain. The CDR3 has 13 amino acids. The germline V gene has CDR1 MNHNS and CDR2 SASEGT. V lost 6 bases, J lost 4 bases, and 7 bases lay in between. The CDR3 is CASSLPGANVLTF. DNA of the CDR3: TGTGCCAGCAGCCTTCCCGGGGCCAACGTCCTGACTTTC.

The rearrangement joins TRBV5-4 to TRBJ2-7, with 9 bases aligning to TRBD1. Germline lookup yields CDR1 SGHNT and CDR2 YYREEE (reference sequence). The CDR3 length is 16 residues. V was clipped by 4 bases and J by 3 bases; unmatched bases: 11. The CDR3 sequence is CASSTPPGQGGYEQYF. Written as DNA, the CDR3 is TGTGCCAGCAGCACCCCTCCGGGACAGGGTGGCTACGAGCAGTACTTC.

The chain has TRBV9 and TRBJ2-3, with D possibly matching TRBD2 (6 bases). The V end lost 3 bases, the J end lost 6 bases, and 17 bases lay between the germline ends. Germline-derived CDR1 and CDR2 are SGDLS and YYNGEE. CDR3 length equals 15 residues. The CDR3 reads CASSAFRGGVDTQYF. In DNA, the CDR3 is TGTGCCAGCAGCGCATTCCGGGGAGGAGTGGATACGCAGTATTTT.

This clone has just a few counts. Other nucleotide sequences from this sample produce the same CDR3. The chain recombines TRBV18 with TRBJ2-5, with no clear D. The germline gives CDR1 KGHSH, CDR2 LQKENI. The germline V and J ends were trimmed by 2 bases and 3 bases, with 4 bases remaining between them. CDR3 length: 12 residues. The CDR3 DNA sequence: TGTGCCAGCTCACCAGGGAAAGAGACCCAGTACTTC. It translates to CASSPGKETQYF.

This clone was observed a few times. The chain combines TRBV18 with TRBJ1-3, with D maybe TRBD1 (5 bases). From germline, CDR1 is KGHSH and CDR2 LQKENI. Trimming pared 0 bases from V and 4 bases from J, leaving 10 bases between. The CDR3 is 15 amino acids. The CDR3 DNA follows: TGTGCCAGCTCACCACCGTCCCGGGGCGGAAACACCATATATTTT. Protein: CASSPPSRGGNTIYF.

The chain uses TRBV9 and TRBJ2-3, with D perhaps being TRBD1 or TRBD2 (5 bases each). This CDR3 has 19 amino acids. V gave up 0 bases and J gave up 2 bases, with 22 bases separating them. The germline V gene has CDR1 SGDLS and CDR2 YYNGEE. As DNA, the CDR3 is TGTGCCAGCAGCGTAGGGTTTATAGGGGCCGGGGATCCCACAGATACGCAGTATTTT. This encodes CASSVGFIGAGDPTDTQYF.